These T cell receptor beta chains were read from a single sample in a study of post-analysis software for immune sequencing data. MiXCR, applied by TCRdb to the PCR reads, yields one record per CDR3 protein. The sample lists about 770,000 distinct CDR3 sequences, 46% seen once, with roughly 4.9% in the top ten. Sequences were obtained from blood. These receptors all stem from a girl between 10 and 17 years old with multiple sclerosis. The CDR3 runs from the conserved cysteine through the conserved F or W. The D gene is left open where the match is weak. Clone sizes are given selectively: once, few, many, or a class where the clone is expanded.

V	size	D	J	CDR3	DNA
TRBV7-2	.	TRBD1	TRBJ2-5	CASSRQTGRLETQYF	TGTGCCAGCAGCCGTCAGACAGGGCGGTTGGAGACCCAGTACTTC
TRBV7-3	.	.	TRBJ2-1	CASSLNSYNEQFF	TGTGCCAGCAGCTTAAACTCCTACAATGAGCAGTTCTTC
TRBV20-1	.	.	TRBJ2-5	CSARFQTGEGQYF	TGCAGTGCTAGGTTTCAGACCGGGGAAGGGCAGTACTTC
TRBV11-2	once	TRBD1	TRBJ2-1	CASSLMTGWQEQFF	TGTGCCAGCAGTTTAATGACAGGGTGGCAGGAGCAGTTCTTC
TRBV12-3/TRBV12-4	.	.	TRBJ2-7	CASSPPGKSYEQYF	TGTGCCAGCAGCCCGCCGGGGAAGTCCTACGAGCAGTACTTC
TRBV5-8	.	TRBD1	TRBJ2-1	CASSPGQGDNEQFF	TGTGCCAGCAGTCCCGGACAGGGCGACAATGAGCAGTTCTTC
TRBV7-6	few	TRBD1	TRBJ1-4	CASSPGTGGVKLFF	TGTGCCAGCAGTCCCGGGACAGGGGGTGTGAAACTGTTTTTT
TRBV7-2	few	.	TRBJ2-7	CASTWGGLSSYEQYF	TGTGCCAGCACCTGGGGAGGACTCAGCTCCTACGAGCAGTACTTC
TRBV6-5	.	TRBD2	TRBJ2-7	CASSPGLAGIGEQYF	TGTGCCAGCAGCCCGGGACTAGCGGGTATAGGCGAGCAGTACTTC
TRBV7-9	.	TRBD1	TRBJ2-5	CASSLSPLLGQGIWETQYF	TGTGCCAGCAGCTTATCGCCCCTGCTGGGACAGGGTATTTGGGAGACCCAGTACTTC
TRBV4-2	few	.	TRBJ2-6	CASSQAVSGANVLTF	TGTGCCAGCAGCCAAGCCGTCTCTGGGGCCAACGTCCTGACTTTC
TRBV24-1	few	.	TRBJ2-3	CATSLSGAGTDTQYF	TGTGCCACCAGTTTGTCGGGCGCGGGCACAGATACGCAGTATTTT
TRBV29-1	few	TRBD1	TRBJ2-7	CSVTQGAYEQYF	TGCAGCGTTACGCAGGGGGCCTACGAGCAGTACTTC
TRBV7-8	.	.	TRBJ2-1	CASSSPAGEQFF	TGTGCCAGCAGCTCCCCCGCGGGTGAGCAGTTCTTC
TRBV20-1	.	.	TRBJ2-1	CSARDVAAGSYNEQFF	TGCAGTGCTAGAGATGTAGCAGCGGGCTCCTACAATGAGCAGTTCTTC
TRBV7-2	.	TRBD2	TRBJ2-1	CASSSGLAGAVYNEQFF	TGTGCCAGCAGCTCCGGACTAGCGGGAGCGGTCTACAATGAGCAGTTCTTC
TRBV27	.	TRBD1	TRBJ2-7	CASGGQDQTYEQYF	TGTGCCTCAGGGGGACAGGATCAGACCTACGAGCAGTACTTC
TRBV7-9	.	.	TRBJ1-5	CASTSGGFNQPQHF	TGTGCCAGCACCTCGGGGGGTTTCAATCAGCCCCAGCATTTT
TRBV12-3/TRBV12-4	.	.	TRBJ2-7	CASSFDQAHYEQYF	TGTGCCAGCAGTTTTGATCAGGCACACTACGAGCAGTACTTC
TRBV7-3	.	.	TRBJ2-1	CASSIKGHNEQFF	TGTGCCAGCAGCATCAAAGGGCACAATGAGCAGTTCTTC
TRBV29-1	.	TRBD1	TRBJ1-2	CSVDGTGGAYGYTF	TGCAGCGTAGATGGGACAGGGGGCGCATATGGCTACACCTTC
TRBV5-1	many	TRBD1	TRBJ2-1	CASSLGDSPYNEQFF	TGCGCCAGCAGCTTGGGGGACAGCCCCTACAATGAGCAGTTCTTC
TRBV27	few	.	TRBJ2-5	CASRPWDIGGQETQYF	TGTGCCAGCAGGCCGTGGGACATCGGGGGGCAAGAGACCCAGTACTTC
TRBV9	.	.	TRBJ2-5	CASSEGPGETQYF	TGTGCCAGCAGCGAGGGACCTGGGGAGACCCAGTACTTC
TRBV27	.	.	TRBJ2-1	CASSLTLAQYSEQFF	TGTGCCAGCAGTTTAACCCTAGCGCAGTACAGTGAGCAGTTCTTC
TRBV4-1	few	.	TRBJ2-7	CASSLNHRNEQYF	TGCGCCAGCAGCCTCAACCACAGGAACGAGCAGTACTTC
TRBV3-1	.	.	TRBJ1-1	CASSQDDRPNTEAFF	TGTGCCAGCAGCCAAGACGACAGACCGAACACTGAAGCTTTCTTT
TRBV29-1	few	.	TRBJ2-7	CSVRSEGYEQYF	TGCAGCGTTCGCAGCGAAGGGTACGAGCAGTACTTC
TRBV15	.	.	TRBJ2-4	CATSRGPFQYF	TGTGCCACCAGCAGAGGACCCTTTCAGTACTTC
TRBV7-9	few	TRBD1	TRBJ1-2	CASSLGQGRSYGYTF	TGTGCCAGCAGCTTGGGACAGGGACGATCGTATGGCTACACCTTC
TRBV6-6	.	.	TRBJ1-2	CASSYPSGYTF	TGTGCCAGCAGTTACCCCTCTGGCTACACCTTC
TRBV5-1	.	TRBD1	TRBJ1-1	CASSAWDSSSTSEAFF	TGCGCCAGCAGCGCGTGGGACAGTTCGTCGACCTCTGAAGCTTTCTTT
TRBV7-9	few	.	TRBJ2-7	CASSLSRLASDNYEQYF	TGTGCCAGCAGCTTAAGTAGGTTGGCTAGCGACAACTACGAGCAGTACTTC
TRBV9	.	TRBD1	TRBJ2-7	CASSVGQGAEQYF	TGTGCCAGCAGCGTCGGACAGGGGGCCGAGCAGTACTTC
TRBV7-9	.	TRBD1	TRBJ2-7	CASSSRGQGNEQYF	TGTGCCAGCAGTTCCAGGGGACAGGGCAACGAGCAGTACTTC
TRBV4-1	.	.	TRBJ2-1	CASSREVAGVRNEQFF	TGCGCCAGCAGCCGAGAGGTCGCAGGGGTCCGCAATGAGCAGTTCTTC